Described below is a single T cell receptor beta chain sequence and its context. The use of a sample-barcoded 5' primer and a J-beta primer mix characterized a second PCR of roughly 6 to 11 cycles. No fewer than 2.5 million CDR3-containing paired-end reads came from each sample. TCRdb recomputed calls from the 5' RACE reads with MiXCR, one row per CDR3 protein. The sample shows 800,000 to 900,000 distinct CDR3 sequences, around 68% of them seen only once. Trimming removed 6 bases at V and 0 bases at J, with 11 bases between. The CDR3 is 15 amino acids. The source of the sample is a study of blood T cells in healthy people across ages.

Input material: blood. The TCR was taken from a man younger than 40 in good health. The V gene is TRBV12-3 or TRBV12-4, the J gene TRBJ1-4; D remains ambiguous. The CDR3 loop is CASSATPSTNEKLFF. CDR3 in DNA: TGTGCCAGCAGCGCCACACCGTCAACTAATGAAAAACTGTTTTTT.